This TCR beta chain was found in a study of T cell repertoires in cytomegalovirus infection. Across the whole study: Both CMV infection and a matching HLA type were indicated by public TCR beta signatures.

Each CDR3 protein gets one entry after TCRdb re-called the reads with MiXCR. The repertoire holds 62,000 or so distinct CDR3 sequences, with roughly 21% as singletons. Study-wide findings and caveats: HLA-C-restricted, CMV-specific TCR beta clonotypes were dominant ex vivo.

About this clonotype itself: Antigen specificity is unknown.

This receptor was obtained from a human donor in good health (CMV status not recorded). Some clones in this sample may be carry-over from other donors' samples. The specimen was CD8+ T cells from cultured PBMCs, collected from culture after CMV antigen stimulation.

The CDR3 DNA reads as TGTGCCAGCAGTAACCGGGGGTTACGTCAAGAGACCCAGTACTTC. Its protein product is CASSNRGLRQETQYF. This sequence joins TRBV6-5 and TRBJ2-5, with D perhaps matching TRBD2 (6 bases). Germline CDR1 reads MNHEY; CDR2 reads SVGAGI. V lost 5 bases and J 2 bases, leaving 15 bases between the germline ends. The CDR3 spans 15 residues.